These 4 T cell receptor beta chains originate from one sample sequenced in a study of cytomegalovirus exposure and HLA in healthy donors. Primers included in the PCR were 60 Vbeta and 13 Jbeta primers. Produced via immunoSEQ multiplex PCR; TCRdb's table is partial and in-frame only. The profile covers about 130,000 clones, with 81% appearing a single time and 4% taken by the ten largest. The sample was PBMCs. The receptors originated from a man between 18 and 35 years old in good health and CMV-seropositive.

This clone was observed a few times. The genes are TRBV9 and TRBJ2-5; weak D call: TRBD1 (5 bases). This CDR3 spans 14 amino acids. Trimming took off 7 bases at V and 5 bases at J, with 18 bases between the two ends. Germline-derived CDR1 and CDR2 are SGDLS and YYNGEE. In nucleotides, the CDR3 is TGTGCCAGCTCTCTGGGGTATAGGGGCGAGACCCAGTACTTC. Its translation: CASSLGYRGETQYF.

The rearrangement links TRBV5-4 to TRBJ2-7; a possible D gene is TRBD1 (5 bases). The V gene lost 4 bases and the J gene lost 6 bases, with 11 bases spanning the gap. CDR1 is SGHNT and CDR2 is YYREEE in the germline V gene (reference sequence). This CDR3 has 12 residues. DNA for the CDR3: TGTGCCAGCAGCCACGACAGTGCCGAGCAGTACTTC. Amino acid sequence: CASSHDSAEQYF.

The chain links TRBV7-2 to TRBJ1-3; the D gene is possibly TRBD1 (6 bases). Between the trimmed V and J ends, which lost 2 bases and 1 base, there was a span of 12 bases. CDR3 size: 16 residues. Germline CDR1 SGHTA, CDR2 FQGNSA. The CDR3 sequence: CASSLSDRGSGNTIYF. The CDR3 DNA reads TGTGCCAGCAGCTTATCGGACAGAGGTTCTGGAAACACCATATATTTT.

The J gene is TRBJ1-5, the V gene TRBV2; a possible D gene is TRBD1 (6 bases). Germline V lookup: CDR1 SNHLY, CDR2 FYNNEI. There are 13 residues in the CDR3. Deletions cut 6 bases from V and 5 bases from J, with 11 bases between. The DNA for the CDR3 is TGTGCCAGCAGCGCAGGGGTCTATCAGCCCCAGCATTTT. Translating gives CASSAGVYQPQHF.